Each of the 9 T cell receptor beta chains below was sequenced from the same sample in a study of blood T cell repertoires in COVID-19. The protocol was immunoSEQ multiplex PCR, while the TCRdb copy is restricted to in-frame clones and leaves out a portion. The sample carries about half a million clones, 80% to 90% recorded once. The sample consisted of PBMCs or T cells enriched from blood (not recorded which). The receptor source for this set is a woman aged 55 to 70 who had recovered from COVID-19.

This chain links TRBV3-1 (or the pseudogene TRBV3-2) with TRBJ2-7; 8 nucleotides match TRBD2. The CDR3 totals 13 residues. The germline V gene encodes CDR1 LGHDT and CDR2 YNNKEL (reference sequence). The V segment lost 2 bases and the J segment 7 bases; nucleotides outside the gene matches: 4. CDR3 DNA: TGTGCCAGCAGCCAATATACGGGGGGGGAGCAGTACGTC. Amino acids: CASSQYTGGEQYV.

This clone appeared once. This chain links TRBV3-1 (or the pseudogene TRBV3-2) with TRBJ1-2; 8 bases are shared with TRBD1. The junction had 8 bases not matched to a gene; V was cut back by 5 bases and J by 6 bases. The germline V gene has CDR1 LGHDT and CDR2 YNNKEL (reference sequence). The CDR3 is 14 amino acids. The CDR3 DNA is TGTGCCAGCAGCACATTACAGGGGGAGGATGGCTACACCTTC. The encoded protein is CASSTLQGEDGYTF.

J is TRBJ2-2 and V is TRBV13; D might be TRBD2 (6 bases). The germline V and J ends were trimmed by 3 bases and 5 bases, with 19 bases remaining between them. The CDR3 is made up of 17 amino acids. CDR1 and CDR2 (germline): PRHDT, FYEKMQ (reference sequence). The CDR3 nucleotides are TGTGCCAGCAGCTTCGGAGGGGACGACGCCCGAACCGGGGAGCTGTTTTTT. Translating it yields CASSFGGDDARTGELFF.

The CDR3, as DNA: TGCGCCAGCAGCCTGCAGGACTCTGGGGCCAACGTCCTGACTTTC. This codes for CASSLQDSGANVLTF. V and J are TRBV5-1 and TRBJ2-6, with D hard to call. CDR1 and CDR2 from the germline V gene are SGHRS and YFSETQ. The CDR3 has 15 residues. The V end lost 4 bases, the J end lost 0 bases, and 8 bases lay between the germline ends.

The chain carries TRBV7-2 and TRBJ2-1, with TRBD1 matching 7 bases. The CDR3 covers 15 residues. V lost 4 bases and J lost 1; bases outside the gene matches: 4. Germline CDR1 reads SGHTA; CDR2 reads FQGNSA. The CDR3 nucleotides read TGTGCCAGCAGCTCTGACAGGGCTTCCTACAATGAGCAGTTCTTC. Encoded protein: CASSSDRASYNEQFF.

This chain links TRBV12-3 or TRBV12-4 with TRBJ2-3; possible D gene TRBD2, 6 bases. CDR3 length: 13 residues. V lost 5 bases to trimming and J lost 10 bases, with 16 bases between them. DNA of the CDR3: TGTGCCAGCAGTCCCCAGCCTAGCGTGGCGCAGTATTTT. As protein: CASSPQPSVAQYF.

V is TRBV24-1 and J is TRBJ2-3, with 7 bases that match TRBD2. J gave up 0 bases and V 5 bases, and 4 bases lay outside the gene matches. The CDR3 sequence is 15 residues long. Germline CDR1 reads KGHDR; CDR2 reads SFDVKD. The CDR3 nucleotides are TGTGCCACCAGTGGCGCTAGCGGAAGCACAGATACGCAGTATTTT. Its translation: CATSGASGSTDTQYF.

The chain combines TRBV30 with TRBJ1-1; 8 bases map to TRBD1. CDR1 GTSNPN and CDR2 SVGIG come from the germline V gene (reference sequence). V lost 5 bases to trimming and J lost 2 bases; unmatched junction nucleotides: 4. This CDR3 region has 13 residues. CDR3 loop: CAWDRGYNTEAFF. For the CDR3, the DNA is TGTGCCTGGGACAGGGGCTATAACACTGAAGCTTTCTTT.

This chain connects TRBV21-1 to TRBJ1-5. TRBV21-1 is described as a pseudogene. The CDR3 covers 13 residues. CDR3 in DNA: TGTGCCAGCAGCAAAAGAAGGAGTCAGCCCCAGCATTTT. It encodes CASSKRRSQPQHF.